These 22 T cell receptor beta chains share one sample of origin, sequenced in a study of Tregs in tolerant kidney transplant recipients. The nonmyeloablative bone marrow transplants came from related graft donors, with transient mixed chimerism. Here immunoSEQ multiplex PCR was the method, and the copy in TCRdb shows in-frame clones only, minus some. The data show roughly 80,000 clones, with more than 85% seen just once and around 1.5% held by the top ten. Material: CD4+ T cells from blood (PBMCs), obtained 24 months after the transplant. These receptors were taken from a human patient who received a combined kidney and bone marrow transplant. Some T cells may arise from the graft donor.

The chain carries TRBV27 and TRBJ1-6; tentative D call: TRBD1 (6 bases). The CDR3 extends over 14 amino acids. Trimming stripped 4 bases from V and 8 bases from J, with 12 bases between. Germline V gene sequence: CDR1 MNHEY, CDR2 SMNVEV (reference sequence). CDR3 loop: CASSYRVEYSPLHF. CDR3 sequence (DNA): TGTGCCAGCAGTTACAGGGTTGAATATTCACCCCTCCACTTT.

The chain joins TRBV30 to TRBJ2-7; tentative D call: TRBD2 (6 bases). CDR3 length: 15 amino acids. Germline-derived CDR1 and CDR2 are GTSNPN and SVGIG (reference sequence). Trimming shortened V by 8 bases and J by 4 bases, and 24 bases separated the two germline ends. The CDR3 bases are TGTGCCCCCCGACCCCGGGACTCCTTTTTTTACGAGCAGTACTTC. Its translation is CAPRPRDSFFYEQYF.

The genes are TRBV4-1 and TRBJ1-2; D unclear. The CDR3 sequence is 16 residues long. CDR1 and CDR2 from the germline V gene are MGHRA and YSYEKL. Trimming took off 1 base at V and 1 base at J, with 13 bases between the two ends. This CDR3 is CASSQGSGIINYGYTF. CDR3 sequence (DNA): TGCGCCAGCAGCCAAGGATCGGGAATCATTAACTATGGCTACACCTTC.

This clone was counted once. The chain is built from TRBV6-5 and TRBJ1-1, with D uncertain. The V end was cut by 7 bases, the J end by 1 base, with 7 bases between. Germline CDR1 MNHEY, CDR2 SVGAGI. The CDR3 has 12 amino acids. CDR3 coding DNA: TGTGCCAGCACCTCCGGGAACACTGAAGCTTTCTTT. Translation: CASTSGNTEAFF.

The chain joins TRBV5-1 to TRBJ1-4, with D perhaps matching TRBD1 (6 bases). The CDR3 extends over 15 amino acids. Germline CDR1 is SGHRS and CDR2 is YFSETQ. The V and J ends lost 3 bases and 0 bases respectively, with 9 bases between them. CDR3: CASSWDIATNEKLFF. In DNA form, the CDR3 reads TGCGCCAGCAGCTGGGACATCGCAACTAATGAAAAACTGTTTTTT.

The chain employs TRBV29-1 and TRBJ1-1, with no clear D. V shed 5 bases and J shed 0 bases, with 7 bases lying between them. From germline, CDR1 is SQVTM and CDR2 ANQGSEA. The CDR3 runs to 12 residues. CDR3 residues: CSVHSLNTEAFF. CDR3 bases: TGCAGCGTTCACAGCCTGAACACTGAAGCTTTCTTT.

This chain connects TRBV5-1 to TRBJ1-1, with D possibly being TRBD1 (5 bases). The V and J ends lost 3 bases and 3 bases respectively, with 12 bases between them. The germline CDR1 and CDR2 sequences are SGHRS and YFSETQ. CDR3 length: 14 residues. The CDR3 spells CASSSGVLDTEAFF. CDR3 nucleotides: TGCGCCAGCAGCTCGGGGGTTCTGGACACTGAAGCTTTCTTT.

J is TRBJ2-1 and V is TRBV7-3; TRBD1 aligns across 11 bases. Germline assignment: CDR1 SGHTA and CDR2 FQGTGA. The J segment lost 7 bases and the V segment lost 4 bases, leaving 15 bases of the junction unmatched. This CDR3 is 18 amino acids long. This chain's CDR3 is CASSSLGERTGGFNEQFF. The CDR3 DNA follows: TGTGCCAGCAGCTCCCTGGGGGAGAGGACAGGGGGCTTTAATGAGCAGTTCTTC.

As for this clone: The same CDR3 is also encoded by other DNA sequences in this sample. V is TRBV28 and J is TRBJ2-5; 9 bases line up with TRBD2. The CDR3 has 19 amino acids. The germline V gene has CDR1 MDHEN and CDR2 SYDVKM. Trimming at V came to 7 bases and at J to 4 bases, leaving 22 bases not matched to a gene. The CDR3 sequence: CASIQTGGLAGGVLETQYF. CDR3 nucleotide sequence: TGTGCCAGCATTCAAACTGGGGGCCTGGCGGGGGGGGTCTTAGAGACCCAGTACTTC.

The chain employs TRBV10-3 and TRBJ2-7; 9 bases map to TRBD1. V was pared by 8 bases and J by 2 bases, with 4 bases of the junction left unmatched. Germline V gene data show CDR1 as ENHRY and CDR2 as SYGVKD. The CDR3 totals 13 residues. This CDR3 reads CAISRTGAYEQYF. As DNA, the CDR3 is TGTGCCATCTCGAGGACAGGGGCCTACGAGCAGTACTTC.

The rearrangement uses TRBV18 and TRBJ2-6; 9 nucleotides match TRBD1. Unmatched junction bases numbered 3, after V lost 3 bases and J lost 0 bases. Germline V gene data show CDR1 as KGHSH and CDR2 as LQKENI. This CDR3 has 17 amino acids. CDR3 loop: CASSPGQGSSGANVLTF. In DNA form, the CDR3 reads TGTGCCAGCTCACCGGGACAGGGCAGCTCTGGGGCCAACGTCCTGACTTTC.

V usage is TRBV5-1 and J usage is TRBJ2-7; 12 bases align to TRBD2. Trimming at V came to 0 bases and at J to 1 base, leaving 5 bases not matched to a gene. The germline CDR1 and CDR2 sequences are SGHRS and YFSETQ. This CDR3 comprises 17 residues. CDR3: CASSLGEGLAGSYEQYF. The CDR3 DNA reads as TGCGCCAGCAGCTTGGGAGAGGGACTAGCGGGTTCCTACGAGCAGTACTTC.

As to this clone: Mismatch with germline at one junction end may stem from a read error. V is TRBV11-3 and J is TRBJ2-7; TRBD2 matches 9 bases. The CDR3 contains 15 residues. From germline, CDR1 is SGHNT and CDR2 YENEEA. This CDR3 is CVSSKGTSLTGEQYF. The DNA of the CDR3 is TGTGTCAGCAGCAAAGGGACTAGCCTTACGGGGGAGCAGTACTTC.

The genes are TRBV5-1 and TRBJ1-2, with TRBD1 matching over 9 bases. V dropped 0 bases and J dropped 6; count of bases not matched to a gene: 9. CDR1 SGHRS and CDR2 YFSETQ come from the germline V gene. CDR3 size: 16 residues. This chain's CDR3 is CASSLVRDRVYDGYTF. The CDR3 bases are TGCGCCAGCAGCTTGGTGAGGGACAGGGTATATGATGGCTACACCTTC.

The chain recombines TRBV18 with TRBJ2-7; 8 nucleotides line up with TRBD2. Germline CDR1 and CDR2: KGHSH and LQKENI. This CDR3 is built from 12 residues. Unmatched junction bases numbered 1, after V lost 3 bases and J lost 6 bases. The CDR3 sequence: CASSPRGGEQYF. CDR3 nucleotides: TGTGCCAGCTCACCTCGGGGGGGCGAGCAGTACTTC.

The rearrangement uses TRBV6-1 and TRBJ2-5; 7 nucleotides line up with TRBD2. The J segment lost 5 bases and the V segment lost 1 base, leaving 7 bases of the junction unmatched. This CDR3 spans 15 amino acids. Germline CDR1 MNHNS, CDR2 SASEGT. The CDR3 reads CASSEEGRVWETQYF. The DNA for the CDR3 is TGTGCCAGCAGTGAAGAGGGGAGGGTATGGGAGACCCAGTACTTC.

J is TRBJ1-1 and V is TRBV7-2; 12 nucleotides line up with TRBD1. The CDR3 length is 14 residues. Unmatched junction bases numbered 1, after V lost 4 bases and J lost 4 bases. Per the germline V gene, CDR1 is SGHTA and CDR2 is FQGNSA. The CDR3 region is CASSSGQGATEAFF. DNA of the CDR3: TGTGCCAGCAGCTCGGGACAGGGGGCCACTGAAGCTTTCTTT.

The J gene is TRBJ2-3, the V gene TRBV30, with 8 positions matching TRBD2. V lost 2 bases to trimming and J lost 5 bases; unmatched junction nucleotides: 9. This CDR3 has 15 amino acids. In germline, CDR1 is GTSNPN, CDR2 SVGIG (reference sequence). CDR3 sequence reads: CAWSLSGSLGDTQYF. CDR3 bases: TGTGCCTGGAGTCTGAGCGGGAGTTTGGGAGATACGCAGTATTTT.

This chain links TRBV11-3 with TRBJ2-2, with TRBD1 as a possible D gene (6 bases). The CDR3 loop spans 15 amino acids. In germline, CDR1 is SGHNT, CDR2 YENEEA. V was trimmed by 7 bases and J by 1 base, leaving 13 bases between them. CDR3 sequence (DNA): TGTGCCAGCACCGCCTGGGACAAGAACACCGGGGAGCTGTTTTTT. It encodes CASTAWDKNTGELFF.

The chain joins TRBV4-3 to TRBJ2-7, with a weak D call TRBD2 (6 bases). The CDR3 extends over 15 amino acids. Germline CDR1 reads LGHNA; CDR2 reads YSLEER. Trimming took 4 bases from V and 5 from J, leaving 18 bases between them. The CDR3 reads CASSRPTSLRDEQYF. The CDR3 region has the DNA TGCGCCAGCAGCCGCCCGACTAGTCTCCGAGACGAGCAGTACTTC.

The chain joins TRBV15 to TRBJ2-7; D gene ambiguous. The V end was cut by 4 bases, the J end by 0 bases, with 10 bases between. CDR3 length: 14 residues. Germline CDR1 reads LNHNV; CDR2 reads YYDKDF (reference sequence). The CDR3 coding sequence is TGTGCCACCAGCATCCAACCGAGCTCCTACGAGCAGTACTTC. Its translation is CATSIQPSSYEQYF.

The gene calls are TRBV19 and TRBJ1-5; tentative D call: TRBD1 (6 bases). Germline loops: CDR1 LNHDA, CDR2 SQIVND (reference sequence). The germline V and J ends were trimmed by 8 bases and 5 bases, with 7 bases remaining between them. CDR3 length equals 11 residues. The DNA for the CDR3 is TGTGCCAGTTCAGGGGATCAGCCCCAGCATTTT. This gives the protein CASSGDQPQHF. Using reference TRBV19 and TRBJ1-5 for the parts outside the CDR3, the full variable domain is DGGITQSPKYLFRKEGQNVTLSCEQNLNHDAMYWYRQDPGQGLRLIYYSQIVNDFQKGDIAEGYSVSREKKESFPLTVTSAQKNPTAFYLCASSGDQPQHFGDGTRLSIL.